These T cell receptor beta chains were read from a single sample in a study of control samples from healthy donors and cancer patients. Method: immunoSEQ multiplex PCR; TCRdb's copy keeps in-frame clones and lacks some. The sample lists 65,000 to 95,000 clones; 75% to 90% were seen once. Sequencing input: blood. The receptors derive from a man aged 45 to 65 in good health. The CDR3 runs from the conserved cysteine through the conserved F or W. The D gene is left open where the match is weak. The size entry is marked missing in some rows and otherwise reads once, few, many or a size class.

NA	TRBV11-2	once	TRBJ2-7	TGTGCCAGCAGCTCCCGGACAGAGTCCTACGAGCAGTACTTC	CASSSRTESYEQYF
NA	TRBV4-3	NA	TRBJ2-1	TGCGCCAGCAGCCAAGATGGGTATATTATCGGTGAGCAGTTCTTC	CASSQDGYIIGEQFF
TRBD1	TRBV4-2	NA	TRBJ2-7	TGTGCCAGCAGCCAAGGGCTAGGGGGCTCTGGCGAGCAGTACTTC	CASSQGLGGSGEQYF
NA	TRBV6-6	NA	TRBJ1-4	TGTGCCAGCAGTTACCCCGAAAAACTGTTTTTT	CASSYPEKLFF
TRBD1	TRBV7-3	NA	TRBJ1-2	TGTGCCAGCAGCCCAACAGGGGGCAACTATGGCTACACCTTC	CASSPTGGNYGYTF
NA	TRBV30	NA	TRBJ2-7	TGTGCCTGGAGGCGGCAGGGGTTGATCGAGCAGTACTTC	CAWRRQGLIEQYF
NA	TRBV6-5	NA	TRBJ2-2	TGTGCCAGCAGTTACTGGCAGGGTGGACCCGGGGAGCTGTTTTTT	CASSYWQGGPGELFF
NA	TRBV21-1	NA	TRBJ2-1	TGTGCCAGCAGCAAGTTCCGCGGGACAGGGTCCGATGAGCAGTTCTTC	CASSKFRGTGSDEQFF
NA	TRBV4-2	NA	TRBJ1-1	TGTGCCAGCAGCCCTAGTAGACAGTCGAACACTGAAGCTTTCTTT	CASSPSRQSNTEAFF
TRBD2	TRBV6-1	NA	TRBJ2-3	TGTGCCAGCAGTGAATTAGCGGGGGCGACCACAGATACGCAGTATTTT	CASSELAGATTDTQYF
TRBD2	TRBV6-4	NA	TRBJ2-1	TGTGCCAGCCGTTCTAGCGGGGGGTCTAGGAATGAGCAGTTCTTC	CASRSSGGSRNEQFF
NA	TRBV9	NA	TRBJ2-5	TGTGCCAGCAGCGTAGGGTGGTCGGAAGGACAAGAGACCCAGTACTTC	CASSVGWSEGQETQYF
NA	TRBV19	NA	TRBJ1-5	TGTGCCAGTAGTATAGCCGGAGGGCCTCAGCCCCAGCATTTT	CASSIAGGPQPQHF
NA	TRBV5-4	NA	TRBJ1-3	TGTGCCAGCAGCTTGGCGGGTTCAAGCTCTGGAAACACCATATATTTT	CASSLAGSSSGNTIYF
NA	TRBV3-1/TRBV3-2	few	TRBJ1-3	TGTGCCAGCAGCCAAGTTTCTGGAAACACCATATATTTT	CASSQVSGNTIYF
NA	TRBV6-2/TRBV6-3	NA	TRBJ2-2	TGTGCCAGCAGTTACCCATTCCCGACAGGAGTGAACACCGGGGAGCTGTTTTTT	CASSYPFPTGVNTGELFF
NA	TRBV11-3	NA	TRBJ1-1	TGTGCCAGCAGCTTTAGTTATCGGACAGCCATGAACACTGAAGCTTTCTTT	CASSFSYRTAMNTEAFF
NA	TRBV4-1	once	TRBJ1-3	TGCGCCAGCAGCCAAGATGCCGCGCAGCAAGGAAACACCATATATTTT	CASSQDAAQQGNTIYF
NA	TRBV11-2	NA	TRBJ1-3	TGTGCCAGCAGCTTCCGCGCAACCCGCTCCACAAGCTCTGGAAACACCATATATTTT	CASSFRATRSTSSGNTIYF
NA	TRBV18	NA	TRBJ1-1	TGTGCCAGCTCACCACGTACGGTGAACACTGAAGCTTTCTTT	CASSPRTVNTEAFF
NA	TRBV30	NA	TRBJ1-3	TGTGCCTGGGACAGCTCTGGAAACACCATATATTTT	CAWDSSGNTIYF
NA	TRBV5-1	NA	TRBJ1-1	TGCGCCAGCAGCCTTGCTTCGGGGCCTATTTCTGAAGCTTTCTTT	CASSLASGPISEAFF
NA	TRBV11-2	NA	TRBJ2-7	TGTGCCAGCAGTTTTACATCAGGGGACCACGAGCAGTACTTC	CASSFTSGDHEQYF
NA	TRBV12-5	NA	TRBJ2-3	TGTGCTAGTGGTCAGCAGGCCAGCCGCACAGATACGCAGTATTTT	CASGQQASRTDTQYF
NA	TRBV19	NA	TRBJ1-1	TGTGCCAGTAGTATACCGCCTTCGAACACTGAAGCTTTCTTT	CASSIPPSNTEAFF
TRBD2	TRBV6-5	NA	TRBJ2-1	TGTGCCAGCCTAGATCCAGCGGGGACGAATGAGCAGTTCTTC	CASLDPAGTNEQFF
NA	TRBV12-3/TRBV12-4	NA	TRBJ1-6	TGTGCCAGCAGTGATAGCGGGTCACCCCTCCACTTT	CASSDSGSPLHF
NA	TRBV6-5	NA	TRBJ2-7	TGTGCCAGCAGTTACCCTGAGGGGGATGGGCACTACGAGCAGTACTTC	CASSYPEGDGHYEQYF
TRBD1	TRBV30	NA	TRBJ1-2	TGTGCCTGGTTGACTCTTCCGGGACAGGGAGGCTACACCTTC	CAWLTLPGQGGYTF
TRBD1	TRBV6-5	NA	TRBJ1-2	TGTGCCAGCAGCCCGGACAGGGGGCCTGGCTACACCTTC	CASSPDRGPGYTF
NA	TRBV19	once	TRBJ2-2	TGTGCCACCAGGGTGACAAACACCGGGGAGCTGTTTTTT	CATRVTNTGELFF
NA	TRBV7-2	NA	TRBJ1-2	TGTGCCAGCAGCCCCGGGACTGGCTATGGCTACACCTTC	CASSPGTGYGYTF
NA	TRBV19	NA	TRBJ1-4	TGTGCCAGTACCCCTAAGACTGGGGATGGAGAAAAACTGTTTTTT	CASTPKTGDGEKLFF
NA	TRBV12-5	NA	TRBJ1-2	TGTGCTAGTGGCCCCGTTACAGGGAGGAACTATGGCTACACCTTC	CASGPVTGRNYGYTF
NA	TRBV7-9	NA	TRBJ2-2	TGTGCCAGCAGCTTATTACAGAACACCGGGGAGCTGTTTTTT	CASSLLQNTGELFF
NA	TRBV5-4	NA	TRBJ2-3	TGTGCCAGCAGCCGGGGTGGCACAGATACGCAGTATTTT	CASSRGGTDTQYF
NA	TRBV5-8	once	TRBJ1-5	TGTGCCAGCAGCCTGGGGGAGGTTAGCAATCAGCCCCAGCATTTT	CASSLGEVSNQPQHF
NA	TRBV24-1	once	TRBJ2-1	TGTGCCACCAGTGATCGCCTCCGACCTTACAATGAGCAGTTCTTC	CATSDRLRPYNEQFF
TRBD2	TRBV29-1	NA	TRBJ2-5	TGCAGCGTTGAAAAAGGGACTAGCGGGGGTTGGGAGACCCAGTACTTC	CSVEKGTSGGWETQYF
TRBD1	TRBV3-1/TRBV3-2	few	TRBJ1-3	TGTGCCAGCAGCCAACCGGGACAGACCACGTTCAGCTCTGGAAACACCATATATTTT	CASSQPGQTTFSSGNTIYF
NA	TRBV3-1/TRBV3-2	NA	TRBJ1-6	TGTGCCAGCAGCCAAGATAGCCGCCTATATAATTCACCCCTCCACTTT	CASSQDSRLYNSPLHF
NA	TRBV14	NA	TRBJ1-6	TGTGCCAGCAGCCAAGATTCCCCCGTCCGGGGATACCCGGGGTCACCCCTCCACTTT	CASSQDSPVRGYPGSPLHF